This note documents a single T cell receptor (beta chain) sequence. The antigen is not known. Baseline was the first blood sampling point, followed by cycle 4 day 1 and cycle 7 day 1. Germline V gene sequence: CDR1 KGHSH, CDR2 LQKENI. There are 14 residues in the CDR3. Trimming cost V 0 bases and J 5 bases, with 8 bases left between them. This entry is derived from a study of OX40 agonist ivuxolimab in advanced cancers. About the research overall: Checkpoint inhibitors had been given previously to 35% to 50% of patients. Three patients responded partially, comprising one with hepatocellular carcinoma and two with cutaneous melanoma.

The protocol was immunoSEQ multiplex PCR, while the TCRdb copy is restricted to in-frame clones and leaves out a portion. The sample has almost 20,000 clones; roughly nine tenths are singletons. Findings and caveats of the study: Also present in some nonresponders was a low level of normalized T-cell clonal expansion.

This receptor was identified in an adult with an advanced solid tumor such as melanoma, head and neck, liver or kidney cancer. The sample here was CD4+ or CD8+ T cells sorted from blood, taken in a trial of the OX40 agonist ivuxolimab. The V and J genes are TRBV18 and TRBJ2-1; D is undetermined. The chain's CDR3 is CASSPPDGDNEQFF. DNA for the CDR3: TGTGCCAGCTCACCACCGGACGGCGACAATGAGCAGTTCTTC. Together with reference TRBV18 and TRBJ2-1, the CDR3 gives the full variable domain: NAGVMQNPRHLVRRRGQEARLRCSPMKGHSHVYWYRQLPEEGLKFMVYLQKENIIDESGMPKERFSAEFPKEGPSILRIQQVVRGDSAAYFCASSPPDGDNEQFFGPGTRLTVL.